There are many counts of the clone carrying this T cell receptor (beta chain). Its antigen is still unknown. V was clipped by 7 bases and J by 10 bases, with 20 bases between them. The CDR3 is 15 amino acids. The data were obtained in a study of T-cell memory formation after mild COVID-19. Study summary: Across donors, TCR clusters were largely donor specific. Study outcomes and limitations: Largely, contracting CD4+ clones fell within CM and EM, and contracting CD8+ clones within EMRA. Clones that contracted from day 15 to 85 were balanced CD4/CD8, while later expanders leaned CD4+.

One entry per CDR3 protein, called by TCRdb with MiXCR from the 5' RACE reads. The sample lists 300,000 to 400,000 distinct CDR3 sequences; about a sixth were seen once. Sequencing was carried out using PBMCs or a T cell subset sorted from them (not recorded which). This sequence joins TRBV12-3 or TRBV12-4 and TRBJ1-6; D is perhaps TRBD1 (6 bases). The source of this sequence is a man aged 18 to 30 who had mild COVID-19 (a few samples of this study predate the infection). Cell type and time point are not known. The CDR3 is CASTLQGSKRSPLHF. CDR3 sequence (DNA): TGTGCCAGCACCTTACAGGGTAGTAAACGATCACCCCTCCACTTT.